Described below is a single T cell receptor (beta chain) sequence and its context. This entry is derived from a study of blood T cell repertoires in COVID-19. About the research overall: Some COVID-19 samples were acute and others convalescent; all came from the United States, Italy and Spain. Sources were T cells, B-cell-depleted T cells, or PBMCs; the material itself was cDNA or gDNA.

In the authors' methods: Estimates of nucleated cell counts were drawn from the amplification of reference gene primers. Profiled with immunoSEQ multiplex PCR; TCRdb holds only in-frame clones, not every one. V, J and clone size are those of that table, while D and trimming were read from the DNA. The sample carries some 150,000 clones, roughly nine tenths recorded once. Germline V gene lookup returns CDR1 SGHTA and CDR2 FQGNSA. Trimming removed 4 bases at V and 0 bases at J, with 4 bases between. The CDR3 consists of 13 residues. The V gene is TRBV7-2, the J gene TRBJ1-5; no clear D gene. Material for sequencing was peripheral blood. The sequence was collected from a human donor in a cohort sampled during active COVID-19. The CDR3 sequence is CASSSDSNQPQHF. CDR3 in DNA: TGTGCCAGCAGCTCAGATAGCAATCAGCCCCAGCATTTT.